This T cell receptor beta chain emerged from a study of ipilimumab plus nivolumab after autologous stem cell transplantation. Patients received nivolumab 3 mg/kg at weeks 1, 4, 7, 10, then fortnightly to week 26. By sample share, this clone is medium-sized (0.01 to 0.1%). Repertoires were generated with immunoSEQ multiplex PCR, while TCRdb's copy carries only in-frame clones and drops some. The table lists roughly 12,000 clones, 70% to 80% of them singletons. There are 16 residues in the CDR3. The germline V gene has CDR1 SGHVS and CDR2 FQNEAQ. With 5 bases clipped from V and 2 bases from J, the junction kept 8 bases outside the gene matches.

The genes are TRBV7-8 and TRBJ2-7; 11 bases map to TRBD1. This material consisted of PBMCs, taken in a trial of ipilimumab plus nivolumab as post-transplant consolidation. The TCR was taken from a male donor with multiple myeloma. The CDR3 is CASSPNPGQGAYEQYF. In nucleotides, the CDR3 is TGTGCCAGCAGCCCCAACCCGGGACAGGGGGCCTACGAGCAGTACTTC.